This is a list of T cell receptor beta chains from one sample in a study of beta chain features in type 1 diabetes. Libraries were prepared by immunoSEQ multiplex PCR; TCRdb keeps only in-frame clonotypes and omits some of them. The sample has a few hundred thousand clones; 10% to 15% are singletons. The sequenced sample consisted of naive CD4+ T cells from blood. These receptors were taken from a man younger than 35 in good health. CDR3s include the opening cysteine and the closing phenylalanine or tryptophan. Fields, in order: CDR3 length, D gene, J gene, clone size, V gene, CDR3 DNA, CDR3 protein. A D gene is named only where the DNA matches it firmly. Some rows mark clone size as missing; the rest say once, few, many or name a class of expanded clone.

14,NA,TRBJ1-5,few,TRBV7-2,TGTGCCAGCAGCTTAACAGGGTCCAATCAGCCCCAGCATTTT,CASSLTGSNQPQHF
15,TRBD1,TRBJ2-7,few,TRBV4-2,TGTGCCAGCAGCCAAGAAACGAGGGGGCAGTACGAGCAGTACTTC,CASSQETRGQYEQYF
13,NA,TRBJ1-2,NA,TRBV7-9,TGTGCCAGCAGCTCCGACCCCAGGGGCGGCTACACCTTC,CASSSDPRGGYTF
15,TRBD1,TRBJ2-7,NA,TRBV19,TGTGCCAGTAGTCCCGGGGCTACAGGGGGTTACGAGCAGTACTTC,CASSPGATGGYEQYF
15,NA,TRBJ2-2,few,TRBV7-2,TGTGCCAGCAGCTATGAGGGTTGGATTACCGGGGAGCTGTTTTTT,CASSYEGWITGELFF
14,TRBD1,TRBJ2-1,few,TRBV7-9,TGTGCCAGCAGCGGACAGGCCCTCTACAATGAGCAGTTCTTC,CASSGQALYNEQFF
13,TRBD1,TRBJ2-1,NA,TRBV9,TGTGCCAGCAGCGGACAGGGGGCGGGTGAGCAGTTCTTC,CASSGQGAGEQFF
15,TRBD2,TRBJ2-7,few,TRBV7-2,TGTGCCAGCAGCACGACTAGCGGGAGTACTTACGAGCAGTACTTC,CASSTTSGSTYEQYF
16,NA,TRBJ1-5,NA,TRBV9,TGTGCCAGCAGTCCCGGACGGGGGGGAAGCAATCAGCCCCAGCATTTT,CASSPGRGGSNQPQHF
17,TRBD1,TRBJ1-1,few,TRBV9,TGTGCCAGCAGCCTAGTGGGGACAGGGATCAGTAACACTGAAGCTTTCTTT,CASSLVGTGISNTEAFF